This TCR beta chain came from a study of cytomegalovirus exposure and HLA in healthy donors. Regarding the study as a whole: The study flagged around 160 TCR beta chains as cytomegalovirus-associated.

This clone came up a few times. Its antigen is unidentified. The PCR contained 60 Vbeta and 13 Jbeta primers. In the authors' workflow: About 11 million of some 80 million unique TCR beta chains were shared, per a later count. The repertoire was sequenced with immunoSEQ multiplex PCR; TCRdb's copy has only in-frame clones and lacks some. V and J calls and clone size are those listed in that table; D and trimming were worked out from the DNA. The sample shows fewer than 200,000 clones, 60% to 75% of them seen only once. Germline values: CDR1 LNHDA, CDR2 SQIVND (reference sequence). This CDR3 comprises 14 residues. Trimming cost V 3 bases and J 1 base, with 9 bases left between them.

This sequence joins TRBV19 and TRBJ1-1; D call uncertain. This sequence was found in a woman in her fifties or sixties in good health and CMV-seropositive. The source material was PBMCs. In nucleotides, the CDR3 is TGTGCCAGTAGTATCAGCGGCAAGAACACTGAAGCTTTCTTT. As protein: CASSISGKNTEAFF. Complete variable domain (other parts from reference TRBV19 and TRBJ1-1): DGGITQSPKYLFRKEGQNVTLSCEQNLNHDAMYWYRQDPGQGLRLIYYSQIVNDFQKGDIAEGYSVSREKKESFPLTVTSAQKNPTAFYLCASSISGKNTEAFFGQGTRLTVV.